This T cell receptor (beta chain) was identified during a study of blood T cell repertoires in COVID-19. Study in general: The samples span acute and convalescent COVID-19 from the United States, Italy and Spain.

As processed by the authors: Scientists estimated how many nucleated cells there were by amplifying reference gene primers. The assay was immunoSEQ multiplex PCR, and TCRdb's table has in-frame clones only and misses some. V and J calls and clone size follow that table, whereas D and trimming were derived from the DNA. The sample yields 130,000 to 150,000 clones, 70% to 90% seen once. CDR3 length: 13 residues. V dropped 6 bases and J dropped 0; count of bases not matched to a gene: 0. The chain employs TRBV12-3 or TRBV12-4 and TRBJ1-1; 8 bases fit TRBD1. The TCR sequence derives from a woman in her 40s with active or convalescent COVID-19. Input material: peripheral blood. The CDR3 loop is CASRDRVNTEAFF. CDR3 sequence (DNA): TGTGCCAGCAGGGACAGGGTGAACACTGAAGCTTTCTTT.